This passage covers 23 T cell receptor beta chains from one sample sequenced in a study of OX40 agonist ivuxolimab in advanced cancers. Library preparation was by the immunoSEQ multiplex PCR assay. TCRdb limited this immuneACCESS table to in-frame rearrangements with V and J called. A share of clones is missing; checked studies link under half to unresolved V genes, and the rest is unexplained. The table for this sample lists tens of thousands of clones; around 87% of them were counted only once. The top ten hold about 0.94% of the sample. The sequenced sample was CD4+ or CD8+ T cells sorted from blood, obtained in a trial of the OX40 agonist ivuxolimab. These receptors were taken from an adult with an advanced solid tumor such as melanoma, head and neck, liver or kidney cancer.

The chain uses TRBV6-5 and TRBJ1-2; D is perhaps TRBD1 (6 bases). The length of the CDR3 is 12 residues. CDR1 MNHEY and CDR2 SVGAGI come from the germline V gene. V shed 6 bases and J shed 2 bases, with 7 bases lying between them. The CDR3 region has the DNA TGTGCCAGCAGGGACAGAAACTATGGCTACACCTTC. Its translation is CASRDRNYGYTF.

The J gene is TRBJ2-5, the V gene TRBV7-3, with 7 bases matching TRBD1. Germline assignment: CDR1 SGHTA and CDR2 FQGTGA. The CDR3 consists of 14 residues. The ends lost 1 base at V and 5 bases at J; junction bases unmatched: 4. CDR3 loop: CASSLKGGGETQYF. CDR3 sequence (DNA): TGTGCCAGCAGCTTAAAAGGGGGCGGGGAGACCCAGTACTTC.

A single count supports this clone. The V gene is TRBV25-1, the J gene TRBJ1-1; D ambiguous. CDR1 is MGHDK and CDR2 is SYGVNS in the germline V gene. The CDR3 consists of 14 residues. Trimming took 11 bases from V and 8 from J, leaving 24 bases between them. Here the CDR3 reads CADGSEGRSWEAFF. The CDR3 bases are TGTGCCGATGGGAGCGAGGGTAGGAGCTGGGAAGCTTTCTTT.

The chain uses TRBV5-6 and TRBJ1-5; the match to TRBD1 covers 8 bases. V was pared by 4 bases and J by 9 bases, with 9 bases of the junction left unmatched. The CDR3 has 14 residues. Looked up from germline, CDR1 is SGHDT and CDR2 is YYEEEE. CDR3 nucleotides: TGTGCCAGCAGCCTGACAGGGGACAGGTTGCCCCAGCATTTT. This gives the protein CASSLTGDRLPQHF.

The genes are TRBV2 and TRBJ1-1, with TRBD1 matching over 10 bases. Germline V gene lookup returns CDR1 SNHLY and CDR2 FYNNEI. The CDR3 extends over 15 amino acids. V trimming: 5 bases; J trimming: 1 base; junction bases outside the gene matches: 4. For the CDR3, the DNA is TGTGCCAGCAGTCGGACAGGGGGTGGGAACACTGAAGCTTTCTTT. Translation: CASSRTGGGNTEAFF.

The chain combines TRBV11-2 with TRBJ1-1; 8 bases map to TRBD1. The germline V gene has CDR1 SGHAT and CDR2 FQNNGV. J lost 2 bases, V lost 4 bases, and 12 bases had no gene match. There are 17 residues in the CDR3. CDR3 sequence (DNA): TGTGCCAGCAGCTCCGACAGGGGATCATTCCCAAACACTGAAGCTTTCTTT. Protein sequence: CASSSDRGSFPNTEAFF. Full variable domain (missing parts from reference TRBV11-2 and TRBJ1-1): EAGVAQSPRYKIIEKRQSVAFWCNPISGHATLYWYQQILGQGPKLLIQFQNNGVVDDSQLPKDRFSAERLKGVDSTLKIQPAKLEDSAVYLCASSSDRGSFPNTEAFFGQGTRLTVV.

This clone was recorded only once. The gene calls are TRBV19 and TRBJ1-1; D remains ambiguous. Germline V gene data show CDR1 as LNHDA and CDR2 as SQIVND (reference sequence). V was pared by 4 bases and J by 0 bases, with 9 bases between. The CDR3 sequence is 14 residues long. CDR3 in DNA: TGTGCCAGTAGTACCTCCAGGCTGAACACTGAAGCTTTCTTT. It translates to CASSTSRLNTEAFF.

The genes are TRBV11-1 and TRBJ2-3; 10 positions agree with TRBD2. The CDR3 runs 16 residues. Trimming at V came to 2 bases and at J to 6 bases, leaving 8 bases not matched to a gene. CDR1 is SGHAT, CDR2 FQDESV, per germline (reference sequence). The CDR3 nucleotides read TGTGCCAGCAGCTTAAGTTCAGCGGGAGGGTTGGATACGCAGTATTTT. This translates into CASSLSSAGGLDTQYF.

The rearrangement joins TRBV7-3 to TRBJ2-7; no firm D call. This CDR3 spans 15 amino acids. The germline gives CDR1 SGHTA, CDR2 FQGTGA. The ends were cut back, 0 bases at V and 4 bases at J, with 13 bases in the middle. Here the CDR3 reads CASSLTGTKGYEQYF. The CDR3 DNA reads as TGTGCCAGCAGCTTAACAGGAACGAAGGGATACGAGCAGTACTTC. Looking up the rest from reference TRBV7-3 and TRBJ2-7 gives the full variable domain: GAGVSQTPSNKVTEKGKYVELRCDPISGHTALYWYRQSLGQGPEFLIYFQGTGAADDSGLPNDRFFAVRPEGSVSTLKIQRTERGDSAVYLCASSLTGTKGYEQYFGPGTRLTVT.

CDR3 region: CASRSRDRANSPLHF. In DNA form, the CDR3 reads TGTGCCAGCAGAAGCCGGGACAGGGCCAATTCACCCCTCCACTTT. J is TRBJ1-6 and V is TRBV2; 9 positions agree with TRBD1. V shed 6 bases and J 7 bases; nucleotides not matched to a gene: 7. The germline V gene encodes CDR1 SNHLY and CDR2 FYNNEI. The CDR3 loop spans 15 amino acids.

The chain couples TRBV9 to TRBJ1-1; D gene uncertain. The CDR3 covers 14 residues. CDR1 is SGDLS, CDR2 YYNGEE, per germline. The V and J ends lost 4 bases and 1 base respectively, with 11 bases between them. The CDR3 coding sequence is TGTGCCAGCAGCCCCGAAACCCCGAACACTGAAGCTTTCTTT. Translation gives CASSPETPNTEAFF.

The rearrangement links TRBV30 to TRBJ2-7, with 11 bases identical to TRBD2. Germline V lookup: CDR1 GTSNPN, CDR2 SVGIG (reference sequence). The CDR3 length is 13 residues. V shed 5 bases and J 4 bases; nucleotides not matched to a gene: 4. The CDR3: CAWAGLAEYEQYF. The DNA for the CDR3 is TGTGCCTGGGCGGGACTAGCGGAATACGAGCAGTACTTC.

CDR3 loop: CASSLGPGRDRGDGYTF. The CDR3, as DNA: TGTGCCAGCAGCTTAGGGCCGGGAAGGGACAGGGGAGATGGCTACACCTTC. This chain links TRBV7-6 with TRBJ1-2; 10 nucleotides line up with TRBD1. The ends lost 1 base at V and 6 bases at J; junction bases unmatched: 11. Germline V gives CDR1 SGHVS, CDR2 FNYEAQ. The CDR3 totals 17 residues.

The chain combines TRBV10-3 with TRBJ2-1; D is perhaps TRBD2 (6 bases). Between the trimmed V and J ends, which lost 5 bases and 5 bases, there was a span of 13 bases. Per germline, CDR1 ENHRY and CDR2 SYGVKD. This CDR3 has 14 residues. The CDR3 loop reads CAISYRDSDNEQFF. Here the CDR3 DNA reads TGTGCCATCAGTTACCGGGACTCAGACAATGAGCAGTTCTTC.

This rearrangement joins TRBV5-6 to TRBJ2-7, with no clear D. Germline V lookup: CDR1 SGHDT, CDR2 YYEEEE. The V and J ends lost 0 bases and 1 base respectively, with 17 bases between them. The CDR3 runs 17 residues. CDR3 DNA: TGTGCCAGCAGCTTGGGGGCCCTGAGGTCAGATTCCTACGAGCAGTACTTC. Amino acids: CASSLGALRSDSYEQYF.

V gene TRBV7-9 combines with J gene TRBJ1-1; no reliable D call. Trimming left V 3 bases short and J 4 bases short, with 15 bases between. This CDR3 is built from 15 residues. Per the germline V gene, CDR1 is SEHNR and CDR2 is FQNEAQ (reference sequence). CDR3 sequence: CASSLGSGSATEAFF. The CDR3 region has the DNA TGTGCCAGCAGCTTGGGGTCAGGTTCGGCCACTGAAGCTTTCTTT.

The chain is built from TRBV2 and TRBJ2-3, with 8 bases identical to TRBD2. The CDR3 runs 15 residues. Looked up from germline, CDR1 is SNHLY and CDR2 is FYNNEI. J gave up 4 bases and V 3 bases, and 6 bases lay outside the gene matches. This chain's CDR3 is CASSDLAGGPDTQYF. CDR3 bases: TGTGCCAGCAGTGATCTTGCGGGAGGCCCAGATACGCAGTATTTT.

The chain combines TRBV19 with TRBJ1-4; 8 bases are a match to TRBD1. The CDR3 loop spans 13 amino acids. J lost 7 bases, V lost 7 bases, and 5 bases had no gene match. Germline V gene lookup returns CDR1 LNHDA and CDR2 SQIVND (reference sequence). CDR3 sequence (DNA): TGTGCCAGTATGGACAGGGCTCGTGAAAAACTGTTTTTT. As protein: CASMDRAREKLFF.

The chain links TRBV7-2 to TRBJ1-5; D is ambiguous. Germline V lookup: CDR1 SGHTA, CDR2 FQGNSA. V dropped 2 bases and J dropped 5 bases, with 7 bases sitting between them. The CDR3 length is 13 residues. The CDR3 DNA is TGTGCCAGCAGCTTAAATGCCGATCAGCCCCAGCATTTT. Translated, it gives CASSLNADQPQHF.

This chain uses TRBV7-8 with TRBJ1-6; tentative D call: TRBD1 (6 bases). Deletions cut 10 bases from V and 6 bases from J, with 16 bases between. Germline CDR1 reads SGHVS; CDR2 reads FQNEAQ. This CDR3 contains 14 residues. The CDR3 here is CATASGGLNSPLHF. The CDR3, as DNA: TGTGCCACAGCCTCGGGGGGGCTTAATTCACCCCTCCACTTT. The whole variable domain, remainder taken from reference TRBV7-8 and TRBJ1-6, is GAGVSQSPRYKVAKRGQDVALRCDPISGHVSLFWYQQALGQGPEFLTYFQNEAQLDKSGLPSDRFFAERPEGSVSTLKIQRTQQEDSAVYLCATASGGLNSPLHFGNGTRLTVT.

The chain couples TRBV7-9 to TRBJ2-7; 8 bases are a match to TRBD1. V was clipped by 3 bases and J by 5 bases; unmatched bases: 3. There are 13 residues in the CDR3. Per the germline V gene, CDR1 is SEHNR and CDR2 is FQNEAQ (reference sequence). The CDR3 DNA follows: TGTGCCAGCAGCTTGACAGGGGTGGACGAGCAGTACTTC. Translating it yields CASSLTGVDEQYF.

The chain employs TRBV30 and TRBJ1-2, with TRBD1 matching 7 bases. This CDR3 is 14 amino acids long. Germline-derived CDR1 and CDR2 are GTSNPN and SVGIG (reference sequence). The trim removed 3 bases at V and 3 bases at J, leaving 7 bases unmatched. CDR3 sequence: CAWRGYRGHYGYTF. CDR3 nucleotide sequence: TGTGCCTGGAGAGGTTACAGGGGTCACTATGGCTACACCTTC.

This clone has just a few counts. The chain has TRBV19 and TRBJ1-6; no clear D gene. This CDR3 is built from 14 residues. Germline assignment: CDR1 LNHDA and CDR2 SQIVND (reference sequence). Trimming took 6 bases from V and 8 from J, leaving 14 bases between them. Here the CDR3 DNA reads TGTGCCAGTAGACCCTACACGGGGTATTCACCCCTCCACTTT. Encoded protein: CASRPYTGYSPLHF. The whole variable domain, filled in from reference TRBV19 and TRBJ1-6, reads DGGITQSPKYLFRKEGQNVTLSCEQNLNHDAMYWYRQDPGQGLRLIYYSQIVNDFQKGDIAEGYSVSREKKESFPLTVTSAQKNPTAFYLCASRPYTGYSPLHFGNGTRLTVT.